Listed here are 20 T cell receptor beta chains from one sample, sequenced in a study of shared clonotypes between healthy human individuals. Here immunoSEQ multiplex PCR was the method, and the copy in TCRdb shows in-frame clones only, minus some. The sample contains 2,100,000 or so clones, approximately 96% of which appear only once. Material for sequencing was naive CD4+ T cells sorted from blood. Subset reported: CD45RA+ positively selected. Receptor source: a man between 18 and 35 years old in good health.

This chain uses TRBV5-1 with TRBJ1-6, with TRBD1 matching 9 bases. After removal of 4 bases from V and 8 bases from J, the junction contained 10 bases not matched to a gene. CDR3 length: 16 amino acids. CDR1 is SGHRS and CDR2 is YFSETQ in the germline V gene. The CDR3 nucleotides read TGCGCCAGCAGCCCTAGGACAGGGGCGCTTGATTCACCCCTCCACTTT. Translating it yields CASSPRTGALDSPLHF.

The genes are TRBV9 and TRBJ1-3, with D tentatively TRBD1 (5 bases). Germline lookup yields CDR1 SGDLS and CDR2 YYNGEE. Trimming cost V 1 base and J 0 bases, with 11 bases left between them. CDR3 size: 16 residues. This CDR3 reads CASSVRDGLSGNTIYF. CDR3 bases: TGTGCCAGCAGCGTAAGGGACGGTCTCTCTGGAAACACCATATATTTT.

The CDR3 DNA follows: TGTGCCAGCTCGCGGGGACAGTTTAATGAAAAACTGTTTTTT. Protein sequence: CASSRGQFNEKLFF. This chain uses TRBV18 with TRBJ1-4; 7 nucleotides match TRBD1. Germline V CDR1 and CDR2: KGHSH, LQKENI. The CDR3 loop spans 14 amino acids. V gave up 6 bases and J gave up 4 bases; unmatched junction bases: 5.

This clone was counted a single time. The rearrangement uses TRBV10-3 and TRBJ2-7; 11 bases fit TRBD1. V lost 3 bases to trimming and J lost 5 bases; unmatched junction nucleotides: 3. The CDR3 has 14 amino acids. CDR1 ENHRY and CDR2 SYGVKD come from the germline V gene. The DNA for the CDR3 is TGTGCCATCAGTGACCGGGACAGGGGGAACGAGCAGTACTTC. This codes for CAISDRDRGNEQYF.

The CDR3 reads CASSLIGQPGELFF. The CDR3 DNA is TGTGCCAGCAGCTTAATCGGGCAGCCCGGGGAGCTGTTTTTT. The chain has TRBV7-3 and TRBJ2-2, with D hard to call. This CDR3 spans 14 amino acids. V was clipped by 1 base and J by 6 bases, with 9 bases between them. Germline V gene lookup returns CDR1 SGHTA and CDR2 FQGTGA.

The V and J genes are TRBV11-2 and TRBJ1-4; D ambiguous. Germline-derived CDR1 and CDR2 are SGHAT and FQNNGV. The length of the CDR3 is 11 residues. Trimming took 7 bases from V and 11 from J, leaving 11 bases between them. The CDR3 nucleotides are TGTGCCAGCATGGCCGACGGGAAACTGTTTTTT. Translating it yields CASMADGKLFF.

The chain combines TRBV2 with TRBJ2-1, with D tentatively TRBD2 (5 bases). The germline CDR1 and CDR2 sequences are SNHLY and FYNNEI. Trimming shortened V by 8 bases and J by 8 bases, and 16 bases separated the two germline ends. This CDR3 spans 13 amino acids. CDR3 sequence reads: CASEWERIDEQFF. The CDR3 nucleotides are TGTGCCAGCGAATGGGAGAGAATCGATGAGCAGTTCTTC.

This clone was detected once. The chain is built from TRBV4-1 and TRBJ2-6; D possibly corresponds to TRBD2 (5 bases). V was pared by 4 bases and J by 4 bases, with 23 bases between. CDR1 and CDR2 (germline): MGHRA, YSYEKL. The CDR3 has 19 residues. CDR3 bases: TGCGCCAGCAGCCCGAAATCCGAACGAGGGAATTCCGGGGCCAACGTCCTGACTTTC. It encodes CASSPKSERGNSGANVLTF.

This clone was counted once. The chain couples TRBV5-1 to TRBJ2-1; TRBD2 aligns across 11 bases. Germline V CDR1 and CDR2: SGHRS, YFSETQ. The CDR3 sequence is 17 residues long. With 1 base clipped from V and 6 bases from J, the junction kept 9 bases outside the gene matches. DNA for the CDR3: TGCGCCAGCAGCTTGATTGGAAGCCTAGCGGGAGGCAATGAGCAGTTCTTC. Its translation: CASSLIGSLAGGNEQFF.

The chain combines TRBV6-6 with TRBJ1-3; D not certain. CDR1 is MNHNY, CDR2 SVGAGI, per germline (reference sequence). There are 15 residues in the CDR3. Trimming took off 9 bases at V and 2 bases at J, with 17 bases between the two ends. In DNA form, the CDR3 reads TGTGCCAGTCGAGTCCGGGAAATCGCTGGAAACACCATATATTTT. Translation: CASRVREIAGNTIYF.

Remarks on this clone: The same CDR3 arises from other DNA sequences in this sample as well. The CDR3 reads CASSQDQRGFYEQYF. The CDR3 nucleotides are TGCGCCAGCAGCCAAGATCAGAGGGGCTTCTACGAGCAGTACTTC. The V call is TRBV4-1, the J call TRBJ2-7; D assignment may be TRBD1 or TRBD2 (5 bases each). CDR3 length: 15 residues. V was cut by 0 bases and J by 3 bases, with 12 bases left in between. The germline V gene has CDR1 MGHRA and CDR2 YSYEKL.

The rearrangement links TRBV7-3 to TRBJ2-3; 10 bases line up with TRBD2. V shed 4 bases and J 4 bases; nucleotides not matched to a gene: 11. Germline-derived CDR1 and CDR2 are SGHTA and FQGTGA. The CDR3 contains 17 residues. CDR3 in amino acids: CASSSPSGLAVADTQYF. The CDR3 region has the DNA TGTGCCAGCAGCTCACCCTCAGGACTAGCGGTAGCAGATACGCAGTATTTT. Full variable domain (missing parts from reference TRBV7-3 and TRBJ2-3): GAGVSQTPSNKVTEKGKYVELRCDPISGHTALYWYRQSLGQGPEFLIYFQGTGAADDSGLPNDRFFAVRPEGSVSTLKIQRTERGDSAVYLCASSSPSGLAVADTQYFGPGTRLTVL.

This chain uses TRBV18 with TRBJ1-1; D possibly corresponds to TRBD1 (6 bases). This CDR3 is built from 16 residues. Germline loops: CDR1 KGHSH, CDR2 LQKENI. The ends were cut back, 1 base at V and 5 bases at J, with 17 bases in the middle. In DNA, the CDR3 is TGTGCCAGCTCACCACTTCGCATCCAGGGGAGAACTGAAGCTTTCTTT. This encodes CASSPLRIQGRTEAFF. The complete variable domain, with remaining parts taken from reference TRBV18 and TRBJ1-1, reads NAGVMQNPRHLVRRRGQEARLRCSPMKGHSHVYWYRQLPEEGLKFMVYLQKENIIDESGMPKERFSAEFPKEGPSILRIQQVVRGDSAAYFCASSPLRIQGRTEAFFGQGTRLTVV.

The chain uses TRBV6-1 and TRBJ2-7; D call uncertain. Trimming took off 6 bases at V and 5 bases at J, with 14 bases between the two ends. Germline V gene sequence: CDR1 MNHNS, CDR2 SASEGT. The CDR3 runs 13 residues. The CDR3, as DNA: TGTGCCAGCAGAAAGGACCCTTCGAACGAGCAGTACTTC. Translating gives CASRKDPSNEQYF.

The chain carries TRBV5-1 and TRBJ1-1; D remains unclear. CDR1 SGHRS and CDR2 YFSETQ come from the germline V gene. This CDR3 region has 18 residues. Deletions cut 0 bases from V and 1 base from J, with 19 bases between. The CDR3 loop reads CASSLGSTGSWRNTEAFF. The CDR3 nucleotides read TGCGCCAGCAGCTTGGGAAGCACCGGGTCGTGGAGGAACACTGAAGCTTTCTTT.

This chain joins TRBV5-1 and TRBJ1-2, with TRBD1 matching 8 bases. CDR3 length: 16 amino acids. The trim removed 3 bases at V and 4 bases at J, leaving 11 bases unmatched. Germline loops: CDR1 SGHRS, CDR2 YFSETQ. The CDR3 DNA sequence: TGCGCCAGCAGCTCGCAGGGGGCGGGAAGTGCCTATGGCTACACCTTC. Protein: CASSSQGAGSAYGYTF. Supplemented by reference TRBV5-1 and TRBJ1-2, the full variable domain reads KAGVTQTPRYLIKTRGQQVTLSCSPISGHRSVSWYQQTPGQGLQFLFEYFSETQRNKGNFPGRFSGRQFSNSRSEMNVSTLELGDSALYLCASSSQGAGSAYGYTFGSGTRLTVV.

The chain links TRBV4-1 to TRBJ2-7; 8 nucleotides agree with TRBD2. Germline CDR1 and CDR2: MGHRA and YSYEKL. The V gene end was trimmed by 4 bases and the J gene end by 4 bases; junction bases not matched to a gene: 6. The CDR3 covers 14 residues. CDR3 coding DNA: TGCGCCAGCAGCCGCGGGGGGCTAGGATACGAGCAGTACTTC. It specifies CASSRGGLGYEQYF.

The rearrangement uses TRBV18 and TRBJ1-2, with unresolved D. The germline V and J ends were trimmed by 0 bases and 0 bases, with 8 bases remaining between them. Germline lookup yields CDR1 KGHSH and CDR2 LQKENI. There are 15 residues in the CDR3. The CDR3 region has the DNA TGTGCCAGCTCACCACCGGCAGGACCTAACTATGGCTACACCTTC. This codes for CASSPPAGPNYGYTF.

On this clone itself: Different DNA sequences within this sample yield the same CDR3. This sequence joins TRBV6-1 and TRBJ1-2, with a tentative D call TRBD1 (5 bases). The ends were cut back, 4 bases at V and 2 bases at J, with 5 bases in the middle. The CDR3 loop spans 12 amino acids. Per germline, CDR1 MNHNS and CDR2 SASEGT. The CDR3 DNA follows: TGTGCCAGCAGTGGACAGAACTATGGCTACACCTTC. Translation: CASSGQNYGYTF.

For this clone: Other DNA sequences in the same sample also yield this CDR3. This chain uses TRBV5-4 with TRBJ2-7, with D perhaps matching TRBD2 (5 bases). V gave up 1 base and J gave up 2 bases, with 7 bases separating them. The CDR3 consists of 13 residues. The germline V gene encodes CDR1 SGHNT and CDR2 YYREEE (reference sequence). The CDR3 DNA reads TGTGCCAGCAGCTTGCCGGGAACCTACGAGCAGTACTTC. The encoded protein is CASSLPGTYEQYF.